This entry lists 21 T cell receptor beta chains sequenced from one sample in a study of blood T cell repertoires in COVID-19. Sequencing used immunoSEQ multiplex PCR; TCRdb keeps in-frame clones, though not all of them. The sample records roughly 250,000 clones, about nine tenths being singletons. Sequencing was done on a sample of PBMCs or T cells enriched from blood (not recorded which). The receptors come from a woman under 40 with acute COVID-19.

V and J are TRBV5-1 and TRBJ2-7; D is possibly TRBD1 (5 bases). Trimming pared 4 bases from V and 0 bases from J, leaving 20 bases between. The CDR3 spans 17 residues. Germline CDR1 and CDR2: SGHRS and YFSETQ. CDR3 loop: CASSLTSPSRGSYEQYF. Written as DNA, the CDR3 is TGCGCCAGCAGCCTAACCTCTCCCTCTAGGGGCTCCTACGAGCAGTACTTC. Drawing the rest from reference TRBV5-1 and TRBJ2-7, the complete variable domain is KAGVTQTPRYLIKTRGQQVTLSCSPISGHRSVSWYQQTPGQGLQFLFEYFSETQRNKGNFPGRFSGRQFSNSRSEMNVSTLELGDSALYLCASSLTSPSRGSYEQYFGPGTRLTVT.

J is TRBJ1-1 and V is TRBV11-2; D unclear. CDR3 length: 14 residues. V lost 4 bases and J 2 bases, leaving 11 bases between the germline ends. Germline CDR1 reads SGHAT; CDR2 reads FQNNGV. CDR3 coding DNA: TGTGCCAGCAGCTCGACACGTCTAAACACTGAAGCTTTCTTT. This gives the protein CASSSTRLNTEAFF.

This chain connects TRBV19 to TRBJ2-7; TRBD1 might be the D (5 bases). Trimming took off 3 bases at V and 2 bases at J, with 11 bases between the two ends. Per the germline V gene, CDR1 is LNHDA and CDR2 is SQIVND (reference sequence). The CDR3 is made up of 14 amino acids. CDR3 sequence (DNA): TGTGCCAGTAGTATCTCAGGGATTACCTACGAGCAGTACTTC. Residues: CASSISGITYEQYF.

This chain joins TRBV6-9 and TRBJ2-5; no firm D call. The length of the CDR3 is 13 residues. Germline V gene lookup returns CDR1 MNHGY and CDR2 SVAAGI. V shed 8 bases and J shed 0 bases, with 10 bases lying between them. DNA for the CDR3: TGTGCCAGCCACCTACAGTACCAAGAGACCCAGTACTTC. Translation gives CASHLQYQETQYF.

The V call is TRBV27, the J call TRBJ2-3; 8 positions match TRBD2. The CDR3 has 14 amino acids. Per the germline V gene, CDR1 is MNHEY and CDR2 is SMNVEV (reference sequence). The J segment lost 7 bases and the V segment lost 5 bases, leaving 8 bases of the junction unmatched. The CDR3, as DNA: TGTGCCAGCAGTCCCCCGGGAGGGAGAAATACGCAGTATTTT. Translated, it gives CASSPPGGRNTQYF.

This chain connects TRBV12-5 to TRBJ1-3; the D is unclear. V was clipped by 1 base and J by 0 bases, with 7 bases between them. Germline V gene lookup returns CDR1 LGHNT and CDR2 FRNRAP. The CDR3 loop spans 15 amino acids. The CDR3 is CASGLGAHSGNTIYF. The CDR3 DNA reads TGTGCTAGTGGTTTGGGGGCACACTCTGGAAACACCATATATTTT.

The V and J genes are TRBV30 and TRBJ1-5; D may be TRBD1 (5 bases). This CDR3 comprises 15 residues. The V gene's germline CDR1 is GTSNPN and CDR2 SVGIG (reference sequence). V was trimmed by 1 base and J by 4 bases, leaving 14 bases between them. The CDR3 here is CAWSENLGGNQPQHF. CDR3 DNA sequence: TGTGCCTGGAGTGAAAACCTCGGGGGGAATCAGCCCCAGCATTTT.

The chain combines TRBV2 with TRBJ1-5; 7 bases match TRBD1. V lost 7 bases and J lost 4; bases outside the gene matches: 7. The germline CDR1 and CDR2 sequences are SNHLY and FYNNEI. This CDR3 region has 14 residues. CDR3 sequence (DNA): TGTGCCAGCACCCGTAACAGGGGAAATCAGCCCCAGCATTTT. Amino acid sequence: CASTRNRGNQPQHF.

The V and J genes are TRBV7-8 and TRBJ2-3; D possibly corresponds to TRBD2 (6 bases). The germline CDR1 and CDR2 sequences are SGHVS and FQNEAQ. The CDR3 has 13 residues. Between the trimmed V and J ends, which lost 5 bases and 5 bases, there was a span of 11 bases. The chain's CDR3 is CASSRREKDTQYF. The CDR3 nucleotides read TGTGCCAGCAGCCGCCGGGAGAAAGATACGCAGTATTTT.

V gene TRBV5-1 combines with J gene TRBJ2-6, with D possibly being TRBD1 (7 bases). Trimming removed 8 bases from V and 0 bases from J, with 18 bases in between. Per germline, CDR1 SGHRS and CDR2 YFSETQ. The CDR3 length is 17 residues. CDR3 protein: CARAGQHPSSGANVLTF. CDR3 nucleotide sequence: TGCGCCAGGGCGGGACAGCACCCAAGCTCTGGGGCCAACGTCCTGACTTTC.

This clone was detected once. J is TRBJ2-3 and V is TRBV2, with TRBD1 matching 10 bases. The germline V gene has CDR1 SNHLY and CDR2 FYNNEI. The length of the CDR3 is 15 residues. With V trimmed by 6 bases and J by 5 bases, 8 bases remained unmatched. Written as DNA, the CDR3 is TGTGCCAGCAGCCAGGACAGGGGGTTTGGAGATACGCAGTATTTT. This codes for CASSQDRGFGDTQYF.

The chain is built from TRBV10-3 and TRBJ1-1; 8 nucleotides line up with TRBD1. With 4 bases clipped from V and 2 bases from J, the junction kept 18 bases outside the gene matches. The germline CDR1 and CDR2 sequences are ENHRY and SYGVKD. This CDR3 comprises 19 residues. The CDR3 loop reads CAISGHKPGQAVPNTEAFF. The CDR3 DNA follows: TGTGCCATCAGTGGACATAAACCGGGACAGGCCGTCCCTAACACTGAAGCTTTCTTT.

The rearrangement uses TRBV6-5 and TRBJ2-2; the match to TRBD1 covers 7 bases. The CDR3 runs 15 residues. With 7 bases clipped from V and 2 bases from J, the junction kept 7 bases outside the gene matches. Looked up from germline, CDR1 is MNHEY and CDR2 is SVGAGI. The CDR3 loop reads CASNQGQKNTGELFF. The CDR3 coding sequence is TGTGCCAGCAACCAGGGACAGAAAAACACCGGGGAGCTGTTTTTT.

This rearrangement joins TRBV14 to TRBJ2-2; possible D gene TRBD1, 6 bases. The CDR3 runs to 14 residues. Trimming took 4 bases from V and 2 from J, leaving 8 bases between them. In germline, CDR1 is SGHDN, CDR2 FVKESK. The CDR3 DNA reads as TGTGCCAGCAGCCGGGACAAAAACACCGGGGAGCTGTTTTTT. Translating gives CASSRDKNTGELFF.

A few counts support this clone. The chain employs TRBV6-5 and TRBJ2-7, with D possibly being TRBD1 (5 bases). Germline V gene data show CDR1 as MNHEY and CDR2 as SVGAGI. V lost 5 bases, J lost 7 bases, and 9 bases lay in between. This CDR3 contains 11 residues. The chain's CDR3 is CASSNPGEQYF. For the CDR3, the DNA is TGTGCCAGCAGTAACCCAGGGGAGCAGTACTTC.

The V and J genes are TRBV10-2 and TRBJ1-5; D uncertain. Trimming removed 2 bases from V and 3 bases from J, with 5 bases in between. CDR1 WSHSY and CDR2 SAAADI come from the germline V gene. This CDR3 has 13 amino acids. The CDR3, as DNA: TGCGCCAGCAGTGAGAACTCCAATCAGCCCCAGCATTTT. Its protein is CASSENSNQPQHF.

This clone was detected once. The rearrangement uses TRBV9 and TRBJ1-2; 8 bases align to TRBD1. With V trimmed by 4 bases and J by 4 bases, 6 bases remained unmatched. The CDR3 spans 14 residues. The V gene's germline CDR1 is SGDLS and CDR2 YYNGEE. The CDR3 DNA reads as TGTGCCAGCAGCACTGGGACAGGAGGCTATGGCTACACCTTC. Translated, it gives CASSTGTGGYGYTF.

The chain joins TRBV6-5 to TRBJ1-1; D is possibly TRBD1 (6 bases). V shed 2 bases and J shed 5 bases, with 15 bases lying between them. CDR1 and CDR2 from the germline V gene are MNHEY and SVGAGI. CDR3 length: 15 residues. As DNA, the CDR3 is TGTGCCAGCAGTTACGGTGGGGCCCAGGGGACTGAAGCTTTCTTT. Protein product: CASSYGGAQGTEAFF.

The chain couples TRBV12-3 or TRBV12-4 to TRBJ2-3; D gene ambiguous. Trimming stripped 4 bases from V and 5 bases from J, with 10 bases between. This CDR3 is built from 13 residues. CDR3 sequence reads: CASSYAALDTQYF. The CDR3 DNA reads TGTGCCAGCAGTTATGCCGCGCTAGATACGCAGTATTTT.

The genes are TRBV29-1 and TRBJ1-4; D is unresolved. V lost 7 bases, J lost 7 bases, and 16 bases lay in between. This CDR3 region has 13 residues. Germline V gives CDR1 SQVTM, CDR2 ANQGSEA. The CDR3 sequence: CSASEGRGEKLFF. The DNA of the CDR3 is TGCAGCGCCTCCGAGGGTCGGGGTGAAAAACTGTTTTTT.

The rearrangement joins TRBV25-1 to TRBJ1-5; 7 nucleotides match TRBD1. Per germline, CDR1 MGHDK and CDR2 SYGVNS. V gave up 3 bases and J gave up 0 bases; unmatched junction bases: 11. This CDR3 region has 18 residues. The CDR3 protein is CASSDPHWGQFSNQPQHF. As DNA, the CDR3 is TGTGCCAGCAGTGACCCCCATTGGGGACAGTTTAGCAATCAGCCCCAGCATTTT.